The clone carrying this TCR beta chain was detected a few times. Its antigen is still unknown. These data originate in a study of identical twins. Findings of the study overall: Those out-of-frame alpha sequences shared by twins showed an excess of low generation probability. Clonotypes of the beta chain that were abundant in cord blood carried fewer insertions (memory repertoires showed none). Modeled out-of-frame TCR alpha sharing in monozygotic twins fell below observed levels.

The CDR3 sequence is 14 residues long. Germline V CDR1 and CDR2: DFQATT, SNEGSKA (reference sequence). The V segment lost 3 bases and the J segment 4 bases; nucleotides outside the gene matches: 7. TCRdb re-derived calls from the 5' RACE reads in MiXCR, one entry per CDR3 protein. The table has roughly 470,000 distinct CDR3 sequences, around an eighth seen once. These same records also appear under a second study, on yellow fever vaccine responses in identical twins.

The rearrangement uses TRBV20-1 and TRBJ2-5; TRBD1 matches at 8 bases. Material: CD4+ T cells sorted from blood. This clonotype was obtained from a woman aged 18-29 years in good health. Here the CDR3 reads CSASWTGSAETQYF. The CDR3 bases are TGCAGTGCTAGTTGGACAGGGTCCGCAGAGACCCAGTACTTC.